This T cell receptor beta chain emerged from a study of CD8 T cells in ankylosing spondylitis. Study findings and constraints: As for the disease-linked clones, they showed a CD8+ phenotype and occurred at relatively low frequencies in peripheral blood. The study identified a TCR beta motif of roughly eight highly homologous variants that appeared characteristic of ankylosing spondylitis blood. Within matched ankylosing spondylitis synovial fluid, disease-linked clones were reportedly significantly enriched.

This CDR3 is built from 13 residues. Unmatched junction bases numbered 6, after V lost 6 bases and J lost 6 bases. 5'-RACE, quantitative and with molecular barcodes, yielded the TCR beta libraries. MiXCR was run by TCRdb on the 5' RACE reads, yielding one entry per CDR3 protein. The table includes 350,000 or so distinct CDR3 sequences, about 9.9% detected once. This clonotype was seen repeatedly, ten times or more. Its target is not known. The sequenced sample was blood, either unsorted or a sorted T cell fraction (not recorded which). The chain combines TRBV12-3 or TRBV12-4 with TRBJ2-3, with 7 positions matching TRBD2. The clonotype comes from a female donor with ankylosing spondylitis or in good health (not recorded which). The CDR3 nucleotides are TGTGCCAGCAGGAGCGGGGTGGCGGATACGCAGTATTTT. This encodes CASRSGVADTQYF.